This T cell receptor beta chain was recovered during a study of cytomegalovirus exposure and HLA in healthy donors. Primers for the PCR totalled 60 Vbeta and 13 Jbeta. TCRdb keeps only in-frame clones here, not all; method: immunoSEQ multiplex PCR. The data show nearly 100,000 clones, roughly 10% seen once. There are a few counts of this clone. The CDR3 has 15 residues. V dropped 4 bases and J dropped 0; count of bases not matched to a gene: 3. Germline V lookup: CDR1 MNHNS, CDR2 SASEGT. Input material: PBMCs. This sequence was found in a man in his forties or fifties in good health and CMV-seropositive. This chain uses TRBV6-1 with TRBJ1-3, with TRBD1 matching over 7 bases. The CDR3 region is CASSGWDSSGNTIYF. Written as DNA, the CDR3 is TGTGCCAGCAGTGGATGGGACAGCTCTGGAAACACCATATATTTT.